A selection of T cell receptor beta chains follows, all from one sample in a study of blood T cell repertoires in COVID-19. Sequenced by immunoSEQ multiplex PCR; TCRdb stores in-frame clones only, minus some. The sample holds around 54,000 clones, about 89% seen once. Sequenced sample: peripheral blood. All receptors derive from a human donor in a cohort sampled during active COVID-19. Both conserved end residues are part of each CDR3. The D gene is left open where the match is weak. Size tells how often a clone was seen (once, few, many) or the class of an expanded clone, and some rows leave it out.

V	J	D	length	size	CDR3	DNA
TRBV25-1	TRBJ2-7	TRBD1	13	once	CASGTGGSYEQYF	TGTGCCAGCGGGACAGGGGGGTCCTACGAGCAGTACTTC
TRBV6-1	TRBJ2-1	TRBD2	14	NA	CASSDVRGGNEQFF	TGTGCCAGCAGTGATGTTCGCGGGGGAAATGAGCAGTTCTTC
TRBV27	TRBJ2-1	TRBD1	14	NA	CASSRQGRTNEQFF	TGTGCCAGCAGTCGACAGGGGCGGACCAATGAGCAGTTCTTC
TRBV4-1	TRBJ2-7	NA	16	NA	CASSQGTVLVGDEQYF	TGCGCCAGCAGCCAAGGGACAGTTCTTGTTGGGGACGAGCAGTACTTC
TRBV19	TRBJ1-4	NA	15	once	CASSGIRTGSEKLFF	TGTGCCAGTAGTGGAATAAGAACGGGGAGTGAAAAACTGTTTTTT
TRBV12-5	TRBJ1-1	NA	13	NA	CASGFRGDTEAFF	TGTGCTAGTGGTTTCAGGGGCGACACTGAAGCTTTCTTT
TRBV3-1/TRBV3-2	TRBJ1-2	NA	14	NA	CASSQEPDLRGYTF	TGTGCCAGCAGCCAAGAGCCTGACCTCAGGGGCTACACCTTC
TRBV7-2	TRBJ2-3	TRBD2	19	NA	CASSLAATSGGSSTDTQYF	TGTGCCAGCAGCTTAGCGGCGACCAGCGGGGGGTCTAGCACAGATACGCAGTATTTT
TRBV19	TRBJ2-2	NA	14	NA	CASSIAPSLGELFF	TGTGCCAGTAGTATCGCCCCTAGTTTGGGGGAGCTGTTTTTT
TRBV5-4	TRBJ2-4	NA	15	NA	CASSLQSYSRNIQYF	TGTGCCAGCAGCTTACAATCTTATTCCCGAAACATTCAGTACTTC
TRBV7-8	TRBJ1-2	TRBD1	15	NA	CASSLGGQGGYGYTF	TGTGCCAGCAGCTTAGGAGGACAGGGGGGCTATGGCTACACCTTC
TRBV10-1	TRBJ1-5	TRBD1	16	NA	CASRFICYRGRQTQHF	TGCGCCAGCAGATTTATCTGTTACAGGGGCCGCCAGACCCAGCATTTT
TRBV5-4	TRBJ2-5	TRBD1	13	NA	CASSFTGEETQYF	TGTGCCAGCAGCTTTACAGGGGAGGAGACCCAGTACTTC
TRBV19	TRBJ2-7	NA	13	NA	CASSKIGSYEQYF	TGTGCCAGTAGTAAAATCGGTTCCTACGAGCAGTACTTC